This TCR beta chain was captured in a study of blood T cell repertoires in COVID-19 (dated by TCRdb to about 2020). Looking at the study overall: Samples covering the acute and convalescent phases of COVID-19 were provided by collaborators in the United States, Italy and Spain. Sample metadata almost always included a de-identified subject ID, COVID-19 status, age in years and sex. The samples were drawn from the first 160 participants of the ongoing ImmuneRACE study and from under 1,500 subjects provided by 6 global collaborators. Deeply sampled blood TCRbeta repertoires from subjects exposed to, actively infected with, or recovered from COVID-19 were included in the dataset. The material from the prospective study consisted of cDNA or gDNA derived from T cells, B-cell-depleted T cells, or PBMCs. The repertoires were made available in a free public database intended to serve as a resource for research on the immune response to SARS-CoV-2. Where available, HLA class I and class II types were obtained from metadata supplied by the sample provider rather than from assay-based typing. General study outcomes and caveats: The amount of clinical and demographic metadata varied by source and participant and was provided uncurated.

With regard to this clone: Its recognized antigen is unknown. Base qualities are not provided; no much larger clone lies one nucleotide away.

Each collaborating institution followed its own protocols to collect whole blood in K2EDTA tubes. For TCRbeta analysis, collaborators shipped samples as frozen whole blood, isolated PBMCs, or DNA extracted from either of those sample types. Trimming leaves V shorter by 6 bases and J shorter by 0 bases, with the junction holding 8 bases beyond the gene matches. Taken from the germline V gene, the CDR1 and CDR2 loops are MNHEY and SVGEGT. The CDR3 sequence holds 16 residues, the cysteine and phenylalanine included. Just CDR3 DNA is preserved here, 48 bases in frame from base 1. TCRbeta CDR3 regions were amplified from genomic DNA using the immunoSEQ Assay, a bias-controlled multiplex PCR. Per the source publication's procedure: The number of nucleated cells in each sample was estimated by amplification of reference gene primers within the assay. Sequence reads were collapsed and filtered to measure the absolute abundance of every unique TCRbeta CDR3 rearrangement. For each sample, productive Simpson clonality was calculated as the square root of Simpson's diversity index over productive rearrangements. What TCRdb holds here is the immuneACCESS table cut down to in-frame rearrangements. Part of the clones is not present; checked against another copy, under half of the missing clones reflect an unresolved V gene, and the others are unexplained. D and trimming come from the DNA, and the V and J calls and clone size come from that table. This sample lists roughly 200,000 clones; less than 90% were detected once. The ten largest clones take up about a sixth of the sample.

Sequences were obtained from peripheral blood. The sequence links TRBV6-2 or TRBV6-3 to TRBJ2-3, and TRBD2 matches 8 of the central bases. The clonotype was recovered from a woman older than 75 with active or convalescent COVID-19. Here is the DNA: TGTGCCAGCAGCCCGGGAGCTAGCGGGAGCACAGATACGCAGTATTTT. The translation is CASSPGASGSTDTQYF.